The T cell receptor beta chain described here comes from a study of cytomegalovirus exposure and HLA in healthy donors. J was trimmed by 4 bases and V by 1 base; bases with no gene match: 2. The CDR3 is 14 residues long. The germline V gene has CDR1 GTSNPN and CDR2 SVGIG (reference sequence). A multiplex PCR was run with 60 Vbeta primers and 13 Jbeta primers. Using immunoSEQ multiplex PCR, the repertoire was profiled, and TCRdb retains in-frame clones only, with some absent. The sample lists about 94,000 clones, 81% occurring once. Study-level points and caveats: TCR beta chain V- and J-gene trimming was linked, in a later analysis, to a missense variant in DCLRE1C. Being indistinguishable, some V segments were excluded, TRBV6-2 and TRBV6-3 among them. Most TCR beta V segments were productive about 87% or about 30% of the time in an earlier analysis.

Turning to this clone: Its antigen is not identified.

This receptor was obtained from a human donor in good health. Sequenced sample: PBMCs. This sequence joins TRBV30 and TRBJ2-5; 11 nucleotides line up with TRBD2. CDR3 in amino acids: CAWSASGGRETQYF. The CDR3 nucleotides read TGTGCCTGGAGTGCTAGCGGGGGGCGAGAGACCCAGTACTTC.